This TCR beta chain was sequenced during a study of T cell responses to AZD1222 COVID-19 vaccine. This table comes from immunoSEQ multiplex PCR, and its TCRdb copy is limited to in-frame clones, with some not included. The data hold 100,000 to 150,000 clones, with roughly 88% observed a single time. The ends lost 7 bases at V and 7 bases at J; junction bases unmatched: 17. CDR3 length: 16 amino acids. Germline lookup yields CDR1 SGHTA and CDR2 FQGNSA. The specimen was peripheral blood, collected on day 0 of MenACWY control vaccination. This TCR came from an adult in good health. The V gene is TRBV7-2, the J gene TRBJ2-7, with 9 bases fitting TRBD2. CDR3 coding DNA: TGTGCCAGCACCTATAAAGTTGCTAGCGGGATGAATGAGCAGTACTTC. Translating gives CASTYKVASGMNEQYF. The full variable domain, its missing parts supplied by reference TRBV7-2 and TRBJ2-7, is GAGVSQSPSNKVTEKGKDVELRCDPISGHTALYWYRQSLGQGLEFLIYFQGNSAPDKSGLPSDRFSAERTGGSVSTLTIQRTQQEDSAVYLCASTYKVASGMNEQYFGPGTRLTVT.